The 21 T cell receptor beta chains given below trace back to one sample, sequenced in a study of T and B cells in COVID-19 patients. TRB rearrangements were amplified by multiplex PCR with BIOMED2 TRB-A/B primers. TCRdb reprocessed the multiplex PCR reads with MiXCR, giving one entry per CDR3 protein. The top ten clones hold about 1.7% of a sample with roughly 27,000 distinct CDR3 sequences, about 33% of them seen once. Each TRB amplification used roughly 220-550 ng of genomic DNA from blood. The source material was blood. These receptors all come from a human donor who had recovered from COVID-19.

This clonotype was detected a few times. V and J are TRBV19 and TRBJ2-5; TRBD2 might be the D (5 bases). The CDR3 is made up of 14 amino acids. V dropped 8 bases and J dropped 6 bases, with 19 bases sitting between them. CDR1 LNHDA and CDR2 SQIVND come from the germline V gene (reference sequence). The CDR3 here is CASSTGERRQTQYF. In DNA, the CDR3 is TGTGCCAGTTCCACCGGGGAGCGCAGACAGACCCAGTACTTC.

This clonotype was seen more than once but under ten times. The V call is TRBV6-2 or TRBV6-3, the J call TRBJ2-1; D is possibly TRBD1 or TRBD2 (5 bases each). Trimming left V 2 bases short and J 6 bases short, with 17 bases between. This CDR3 contains 16 residues. Germline V lookup: CDR1 MNHEY, CDR2 SVGEGT. The CDR3 loop is CASSYGRDADPNEQFF. The CDR3, as DNA: TGTGCCAGCAGTTACGGACGGGACGCCGACCCCAATGAGCAGTTCTTC.

Judged by abundance, this clonotype is medium-sized. Written as DNA, the CDR3 is TGCAGCGTTGCCCGACAGGGAGGCACAGATACGCAGTATTTT. Translated, it gives CSVARQGGTDTQYF. The rearrangement uses TRBV29-1 and TRBJ2-3, with 7 bases matching TRBD1. With 4 bases clipped from V and 1 base from J, the junction kept 5 bases outside the gene matches. This CDR3 is 14 amino acids long. Germline V gene sequence: CDR1 SQVTM, CDR2 ANQGSEA.

DNA of the CDR3: TGTGCCAGCAGTTACTCGACCTGGGCCCAGCATTTT. It specifies CASSYSTWAQHF. The rearrangement links TRBV6-2 or TRBV6-3 to TRBJ1-5; D gene ambiguous. Germline CDR1 reads MNHEY; CDR2 reads SVGEGT. The CDR3 is 12 amino acids. The germline V and J ends were trimmed by 0 bases and 11 bases, with 8 bases remaining between them.

This clonotype is medium-sized by share. V gene TRBV11-1 combines with J gene TRBJ2-1; possibly TRBD2 for D (6 bases). This CDR3 spans 14 amino acids. V gave up 4 bases and J gave up 10 bases, with 17 bases separating them. Germline CDR1 SGHAT, CDR2 FQDESV (reference sequence). The CDR3 nucleotides read TGTGCCAGCAGCTATTCATCGGGCGGGAAAGAGCAGTTCTTC. This encodes CASSYSSGGKEQFF.

V is TRBV5-1 and J is TRBJ1-2; D ambiguous. With 1 base removed from V and 3 bases from J, the gap between germline ends came to 7 bases. This CDR3 has 13 amino acids. Germline loops: CDR1 SGHRS, CDR2 YFSETQ. CDR3 in amino acids: CASSLSVDYGYTF. CDR3 DNA sequence: TGCGCCAGCAGCTTGTCGGTGGACTATGGCTACACCTTC. Variable domain in full (rest from reference TRBV5-1 and TRBJ1-2): KAGVTQTPRYLIKTRGQQVTLSCSPISGHRSVSWYQQTPGQGLQFLFEYFSETQRNKGNFPGRFSGRQFSNSRSEMNVSTLELGDSALYLCASSLSVDYGYTFGSGTRLTVV.

The gene calls are TRBV5-4 and TRBJ2-4; tentatively, D is TRBD1 (5 bases). In germline, CDR1 is SGHNT, CDR2 YYREEE (reference sequence). The CDR3 has 14 amino acids. Trimming left V 4 bases short and J 1 base short, with 9 bases between. This chain's CDR3 is CASSQGAAKNIQYF. CDR3 bases: TGTGCCAGCAGCCAAGGGGCGGCCAAAAACATTCAGTACTTC. The full variable domain, in which reference TRBV5-4 and TRBJ2-4 provide the parts outside the CDR3, is ETGVTQSPTHLIKTRGQQVTLRCSSQSGHNTVSWYQQALGQGPQFIFQYYREEENGRGNFPPRFSGLQFPNYSSELNVNALELDDSALYLCASSQGAAKNIQYFGAGTRLSVL.

The chain links TRBV27 to TRBJ2-3; 9 bases match TRBD1. The CDR3 runs 16 residues. Trimming at V came to 5 bases and at J to 4 bases, leaving 10 bases not matched to a gene. Germline-derived CDR1 and CDR2 are MNHEY and SMNVEV (reference sequence). The CDR3 DNA follows: TGTGCCAGCAGTACCGGGGGACAGGGCGAGGCAGATACGCAGTATTTT. This sequence encodes CASSTGGQGEADTQYF.

This chain links TRBV19 with TRBJ2-4; 7 bases line up with TRBD2. The CDR3 has 14 residues. Germline assignment: CDR1 LNHDA and CDR2 SQIVND (reference sequence). The trim removed 3 bases at V and 8 bases at J, leaving 7 bases unmatched. In nucleotides, the CDR3 is TGTGCCAGTAGTATGGGTCGTCGGGAGGACATTCAGTACTTC. It codes for CASSMGRREDIQYF. The full variable domain, completed using reference TRBV19 and TRBJ2-4, is DGGITQSPKYLFRKEGQNVTLSCEQNLNHDAMYWYRQDPGQGLRLIYYSQIVNDFQKGDIAEGYSVSREKKESFPLTVTSAQKNPTAFYLCASSMGRREDIQYFGAGTRLSVL.

The gene calls are TRBV20-1 and TRBJ1-4; D unresolved. V was pared by 0 bases and J by 7 bases, with 12 bases between. The CDR3 is 14 amino acids. CDR1 is DFQATT and CDR2 is SNEGSKA in the germline V gene (reference sequence). CDR3 in DNA: TGCAGTGCTAGAGAGGGGAGAATGGGTGAAAAACTGTTTTTT. Protein sequence: CSAREGRMGEKLFF.

This clonotype was counted between two and nine times. The genes are TRBV12-3 or TRBV12-4 and TRBJ1-1; 9 bases align to TRBD1. The CDR3 consists of 15 residues. Unmatched junction bases numbered 11, after V lost 6 bases and J lost 6 bases. The CDR3 here is CASSREERTGAEAFF. CDR3 bases: TGTGCCAGCAGCCGAGAGGAACGGACAGGGGCTGAAGCTTTCTTT.

The chain joins TRBV27 to TRBJ2-7, with unresolved D. The V end lost 6 bases, the J end lost 6 bases, and 21 bases lay between the germline ends. In germline, CDR1 is MNHEY, CDR2 SMNVEV (reference sequence). The CDR3 runs 15 residues. The CDR3 loop is CASSRPTRSLSEQYF. CDR3 in DNA: TGTGCCAGCAGCCGCCCCACACGGAGCCTGAGCGAGCAGTACTTC.

This clonotype was detected only a few times. This chain joins TRBV7-9 and TRBJ2-3; a possible D gene is TRBD1 (5 bases). The CDR3 sequence is 15 residues long. Germline lookup yields CDR1 SEHNR and CDR2 FQNEAQ (reference sequence). V shed 1 base and J shed 2 bases, with 10 bases lying between them. For the CDR3, the DNA is TGTGCCAGCAGCTTAGGGGCAGGGCACACAGATACGCAGTATTTT. Translation: CASSLGAGHTDTQYF.

The chain employs TRBV10-3 and TRBJ2-5; 8 bases fit TRBD2. V shed 6 bases, J shed 2 bases, and the junction held 8 bases outside the gene matches. This CDR3 has 15 amino acids. Germline V CDR1 and CDR2: ENHRY, SYGVKD. In nucleotides, the CDR3 is TGTGCCATCAGGGAAAGCGGGGGCTTGCAAGAGACCCAGTACTTC. It codes for CAIRESGGLQETQYF.

V and J are TRBV12-3 or TRBV12-4 and TRBJ2-1; 7 bases match TRBD2. This CDR3 is built from 14 residues. Trimming at V came to 3 bases and at J to 7 bases, leaving 6 bases not matched to a gene. The DNA of the CDR3 is TGTGCCAGCAGTTTGGTCGGGGGGATAAATGAGCAGTTCTTC. It is translated as CASSLVGGINEQFF.

This chain uses TRBV27 with TRBJ2-3; D is undetermined. V was trimmed by 2 bases and J by 5 bases, leaving 8 bases between them. The CDR3 length is 13 residues. Germline V gene data show CDR1 as MNHEY and CDR2 as SMNVEV (reference sequence). The CDR3 loop is CASSLNPGDTQYF. CDR3 sequence (DNA): TGTGCCAGCAGTTTAAATCCGGGAGATACGCAGTATTTT.

This clonotype showed up just a few times. The gene calls are TRBV5-6 and TRBJ2-1, with TRBD2 matching 14 bases. This CDR3 is built from 18 residues. Germline assignment: CDR1 SGHDT and CDR2 YYEEEE. Trimming at V came to 4 bases and at J to 8 bases, leaving 14 bases not matched to a gene. CDR3 sequence reads: CASSTGTSGGEPFDEQFF. The CDR3 DNA sequence: TGTGCCAGCAGCACCGGGACTAGCGGGGGCGAACCCTTCGATGAGCAGTTCTTC.

This clonotype was seen more than once but under ten times. V gene TRBV6-2 or TRBV6-3 combines with J gene TRBJ2-3, with 9 positions matching TRBD2. Germline V lookup: CDR1 MNHEY, CDR2 SVGEGT. The CDR3 has 17 amino acids. The V and J ends lost 2 bases and 2 bases, in that order; junction bases with no gene match: 8. CDR3 sequence reads: CASSYPILAGTTDTQYF. For the CDR3, the DNA is TGTGCCAGCAGTTACCCAATTCTAGCGGGGACCACAGATACGCAGTATTTT.

This rearrangement joins TRBV20-1 to TRBJ1-2; D uncertain. CDR1 is DFQATT and CDR2 is SNEGSKA in the germline V gene (reference sequence). Between the trimmed V and J ends, which lost 4 bases and 0 bases, there was a span of 3 bases. This CDR3 region has 11 residues. CDR3 sequence (DNA): TGCAGTGCTAAGTCTAACTATGGCTACACCTTC. It specifies CSAKSNYGYTF.

By sample fraction, this clonotype is medium-sized (0.01 to 0.1%). This chain connects TRBV18 to TRBJ2-2; D gene ambiguous. This CDR3 comprises 12 residues. Germline loops: CDR1 KGHSH, CDR2 LQKENI. Trimming pared 3 bases from V and 2 bases from J, leaving 1 base between. Here the CDR3 DNA reads TGTGCCAGCTCACCCAACACCGGGGAGCTGTTTTTT. Translation gives CASSPNTGELFF.

This clonotype was observed once. The V gene is TRBV6-1, the J gene TRBJ1-4, with D unresolved. The CDR3 is made up of 12 amino acids. Trimming shortened V by 6 bases and J by 7 bases, and 9 bases separated the two germline ends. Germline loops: CDR1 MNHNS, CDR2 SASEGT. CDR3: CASSRTSEKLFF. The DNA of the CDR3 is TGTGCCAGCAGCCGGACTTCTGAAAAACTGTTTTTT.